This entry features one T cell receptor (beta chain) sequence. Antigen: not known. The V gene's germline CDR1 is MGHDK and CDR2 SYGVNS. This CDR3 region has 12 residues. Trimming took 2 bases from V and 3 from J, leaving 4 bases between them. Only in-frame clones appear in the TCRdb table, and some are missing; sequencing was by immunoSEQ multiplex PCR. The table shows tens of thousands of clones, with 70% to 90% occurring only once. The data originate from a study of T cell responses to AZD1222 COVID-19 vaccine. Study-wide context: Pooling covered second doses at about 4 or about 12 weeks.

Study observations and caveats: Mostly white British, mostly female donors; authors suggested clonal diversity may be underestimated. Spike-specific TCR breadth and depth rose after two AZD1222 doses.

V gene TRBV25-1 combines with J gene TRBJ1-1, with no clear D. The material was peripheral blood, obtained on day 0 of AZD1222 vaccination. This TCR was recovered from an adult in good health. The DNA of the CDR3 is TGTGCCAGCAGTGAAGAACACACTGAAGCTTTCTTT. Its translation is CASSEEHTEAFF.